This TCR beta chain was retrieved from a study of T cell clonotyping in hematopoietic cell transplantation. Study findings and constraints: Broader posttransplant TCR repertoire diversity was predicted by graft donor and pretransplant recipient Inverse Simpson Index values. Recipient TCR diversity dropped after transplant; expanded clonotypes rose from day 30 to 180. At the given depth, recipient repertoires were over 97% de novo clonotypes.

Recipient blood drawn about 28 days pretransplant and days 30, 100, 180 after. The method was immunoSEQ multiplex PCR; TCRdb's version includes in-frame clones alone and lacks a portion of them. The sample contains several thousand clones, roughly 79% of which appear only once. On this clone itself: Its antigen remains unknown.

Material: PBMCs, obtained 180 days after allogeneic stem cell transplant. The clonotype comes from a male patient in his thirties or forties who had an allogeneic stem cell transplant from a related donor, so the T cells may come from the graft donor. Some clones in this sample may be carry-over from other donors' samples.

This CDR3 is CASSIASTAPEAFF. The CDR3 DNA sequence: TGTGCCAGTAGTATAGCCTCGACTGCACCTGAAGCTTTCTTT. V and J are TRBV19 and TRBJ1-1; D gene uncertain. Germline V gene lookup returns CDR1 LNHDA and CDR2 SQIVND (reference sequence). V was clipped by 1 base and J by 6 bases, with 12 bases between them. This CDR3 contains 14 residues.